This TCR beta chain was identified in a study of T cells expressing NK-cell markers. For each CDR3 protein, TCRdb gives one entry from its re-call of the 5' RACE reads, without DNA. This listing includes about 160,000 distinct CDR3 sequences. Turning to this clonotype: The antigen is unknown.

Study outcomes and limitations: In a group of roughly 6 donors, dominant NKG2C+ clonotypes represented 1.0-7.0% of CD8+ T cells.

The germline V gene encodes CDR1 MNHNS and CDR2 SASEGT. This CDR3 is 12 amino acids long. The V gene is TRBV6-1, the J gene TRBJ1-1. The TCR comes from a man between 18 and 69 years old in good health. Sequencing used blood T cells: a sorted CD56 or NKG2C T cell subset, CD4+ or CD8+ T cells, or bulk PBMC T cells (not recorded which). CDR3: CASSEAATEAFF.